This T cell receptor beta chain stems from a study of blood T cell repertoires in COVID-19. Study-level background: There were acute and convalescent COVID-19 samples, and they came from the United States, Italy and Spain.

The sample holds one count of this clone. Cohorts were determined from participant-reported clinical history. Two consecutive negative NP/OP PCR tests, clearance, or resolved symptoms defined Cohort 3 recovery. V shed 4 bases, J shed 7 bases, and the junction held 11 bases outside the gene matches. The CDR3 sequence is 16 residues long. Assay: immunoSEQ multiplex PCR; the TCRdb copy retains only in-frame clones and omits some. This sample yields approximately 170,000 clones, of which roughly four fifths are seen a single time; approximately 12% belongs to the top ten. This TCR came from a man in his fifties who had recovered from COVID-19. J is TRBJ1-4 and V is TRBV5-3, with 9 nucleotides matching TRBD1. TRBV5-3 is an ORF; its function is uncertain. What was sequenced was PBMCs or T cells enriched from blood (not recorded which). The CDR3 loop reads CARSQDRGAGTEKLFF. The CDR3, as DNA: TGTGCCAGAAGCCAGGACAGGGGAGCTGGTACTGAAAAACTGTTTTTT.